The rows below give T cell receptor beta chains drawn from one sample of a study of regulatory T cells in long-lasting Graves disease. TCRdb reprocessed the multiplex PCR reads with MiXCR, giving one entry per CDR3 protein. In the table there are approximately 690,000 distinct CDR3 sequences, about 32% of which are singletons. Sample: peripheral blood mononuclear cells (PBMCs), taken when the disease was refractory, from a patient treated with antithyroid drugs. These receptors were taken from a female donor with Graves disease. CDR3s include the opening cysteine and the closing phenylalanine or tryptophan. D genes are given only for firm matches. Size is omitted from some rows. Given values are once, few, many or a class for expanded clones.

j_gene,len,v_gene,d_gene,abundance,CDR3aa,CDR3nt
TRBJ1-1,16,TRBV15,.,few,CATSRGGGWLNTEAFF,TGTGCCACCAGCAGAGGTGGGGGTTGGTTGAACACTGAAGCTTTCTTT
TRBJ1-4,14,TRBV11-2,.,.,CASSFSAANEKLFF,TGTGCCAGCAGCTTCAGCGCGGCTAATGAAAAACTGTTTTTT
TRBJ2-7,15,TRBV11-2,.,few,CASSLTGIPTYEQYF,TGTGCCAGCAGCTTAACAGGGATCCCCACCTACGAGCAGTACTTC
TRBJ2-5,13,TRBV20-1,.,few,CSANDGVVETQYF,TGCAGTGCAAACGACGGGGTGGTTGAGACCCAGTACTTC
TRBJ1-1,13,TRBV10-3,.,.,CAISGGMNTEAFF,TGTGCCATCTCCGGTGGTATGAACACTGAAGCTTTCTTT
TRBJ2-3,14,TRBV4-2,.,.,CASSQVDTTDTQYF,TGTGCCAGCAGCCAAGTTGATACCACAGATACGCAGTATTTT
TRBJ1-2,13,TRBV20-1,.,few,CSAMGSVNYGYTF,TGCAGTGCTATGGGCAGCGTTAACTATGGCTACACCTTC
TRBJ1-5,16,TRBV28,TRBD1,few,CASSHRGGQYNQPQHF,TGTGCCAGCAGTCACCGGGGGGGACAGTACAATCAGCCCCAGCATTTT
TRBJ1-6,14,TRBV19,TRBD1,few,CASTIGTALSPLHF,TGTGCCAGTACCATCGGGACAGCTCTTTCACCCCTCCACTTT
TRBJ1-1,14,TRBV28,.,many,CASSFQGWNTEAFF,TGTGCCAGCAGCTTCCAGGGGTGGAACACTGAAGCTTTCTTT
TRBJ1-1,13,TRBV3-1,.,few,CASSPPAGGAAFF,TGTGCCAGCAGCCCGCCGGCGGGGGGGGCAGCTTTCTTT
TRBJ1-2,14,TRBV7-9,.,once,CASSFERALEGYTF,TGTGCCAGCAGCTTCGAGCGGGCCCTAGAGGGCTACACCTTC
TRBJ1-1,13,TRBV6-1,.,.,CASSATWNTEAFF,TGTGCCAGCAGTGCCACCTGGAACACTGAAGCTTTCTTT
TRBJ1-4,11,TRBV28,.,.,CASSLPGPVFF,TGTGCCAGCAGTTTACCGGGCCCGGTGTTTTTT
TRBJ2-5,19,TRBV3-1,TRBD2,few,CASSQDGLAGGSYDVTQYF,TGTGCCAGCAGCCAAGATGGACTAGCGGGAGGGTCGTACGATGTGACCCAGTACTTC
TRBJ2-7,15,TRBV7-9,.,.,CASSPSSDSSYEQYF,TGTGCCAGCAGCCCTTCTAGCGACAGCTCCTACGAGCAGTACTTC
TRBJ2-1,16,TRBV7-2,TRBD2,.,CASSRGTSGLYNEQFF,TGTGCCAGCAGCAGAGGGACTAGCGGATTATACAATGAGCAGTTCTTC
TRBJ2-2,17,TRBV7-9,.,.,CASNPTISRKYTGELFF,TGTGCCAGCAACCCGACGATCTCTCGGAAGTACACCGGGGAGCTGTTTTTT
TRBJ1-1,12,TRBV29-1,TRBD1,.,CSVVRGQKEAFF,TGCAGCGTAGTTAGGGGACAGAAAGAAGCTTTCTTT
TRBJ1-5,18,TRBV28,TRBD1,.,CASSPQGATLGRNQPQHF,TGTGCCAGCAGTCCGCAGGGGGCTACCCTTGGCCGCAATCAGCCCCAGCATTTT
TRBJ2-7,16,TRBV4-1,TRBD2,.,CASSQEGTTLSHEQYF,TGCGCCAGCAGCCAAGAAGGGACTACCCTGTCCCACGAGCAGTACTTC